This paragraph covers one TCR beta chain sequence. No antigen is known for it. This record comes from a study of monozygotic twins with inflammatory bowel disease. Points from the study as a whole: Variability in patient repertoires may have come partly from differing immunosuppressive treatments. Differing T cell subtypes remained indistinguishable.

CDR3 size: 13 residues. Germline V gene data show CDR1 as SQVTM and CDR2 as ANQGSEA. Via template switching, UMIs carrying a 6-nucleotide sample barcode were introduced. TCRdb reprocessed the 5' RACE reads and stores each CDR3 protein as one record, lacking DNA. The sample shows around 410,000 distinct CDR3 sequences, and 2% to 2.5% sits with its ten largest clones. Sequenced input: blood. The rearrangement links TRBV29-1 to TRBJ1-1; TCRdb picks TRBD1, but there is no DNA to check that call. The TCR comes from a human donor with ulcerative colitis or Crohn's disease, or a healthy co-twin of an affected twin (not recorded which). CDR3 residues: CTVSAGGSPGAFF.